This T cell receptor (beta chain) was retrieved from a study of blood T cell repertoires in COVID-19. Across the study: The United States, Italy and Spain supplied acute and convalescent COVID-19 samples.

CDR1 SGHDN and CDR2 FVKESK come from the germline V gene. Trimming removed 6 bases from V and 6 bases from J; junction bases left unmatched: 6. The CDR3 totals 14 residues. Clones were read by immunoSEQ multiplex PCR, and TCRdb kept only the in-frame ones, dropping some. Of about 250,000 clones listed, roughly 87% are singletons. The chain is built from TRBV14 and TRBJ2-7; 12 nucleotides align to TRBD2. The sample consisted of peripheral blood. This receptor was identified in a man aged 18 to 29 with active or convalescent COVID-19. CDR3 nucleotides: TGTGCCAGCAGTACGACTAGCGGGAGTTCCGAGCAGTACTTC. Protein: CASSTTSGSSEQYF.